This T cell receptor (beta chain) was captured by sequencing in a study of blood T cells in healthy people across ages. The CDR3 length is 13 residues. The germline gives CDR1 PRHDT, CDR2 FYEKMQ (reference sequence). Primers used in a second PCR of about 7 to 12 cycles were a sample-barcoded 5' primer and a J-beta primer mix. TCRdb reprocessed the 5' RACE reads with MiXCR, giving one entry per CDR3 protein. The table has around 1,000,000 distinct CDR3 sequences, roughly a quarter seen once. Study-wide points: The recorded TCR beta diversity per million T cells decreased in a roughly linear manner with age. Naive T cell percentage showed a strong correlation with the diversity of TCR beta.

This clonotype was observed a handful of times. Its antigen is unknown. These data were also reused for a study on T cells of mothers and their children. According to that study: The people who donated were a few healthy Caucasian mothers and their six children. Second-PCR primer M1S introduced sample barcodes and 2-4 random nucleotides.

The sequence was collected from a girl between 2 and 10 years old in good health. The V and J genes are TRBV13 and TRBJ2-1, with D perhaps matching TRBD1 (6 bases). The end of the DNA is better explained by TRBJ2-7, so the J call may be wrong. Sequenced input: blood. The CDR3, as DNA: TGTGCCAGCAGCGACGGGACACCGGCCGAGCAGTACTTC. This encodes CASSDGTPAEQYF.